The entry below describes one TCR beta chain. V shed 3 bases and J shed 5 bases, with 11 bases lying between them. The CDR3 consists of 13 residues. Germline V gives CDR1 SGHDT, CDR2 YYEEEE. The data were taken from a study of blood T cell repertoires in COVID-19. About the research overall: Sources were T cells, B-cell-depleted T cells, or PBMCs; the material itself was cDNA or gDNA.

Study members were between roughly 18 and 90 years old and lived in some 22 US regions. Cohort assignment relied on participant-reported clinical history. In the authors' workflow: Amplification from reference gene primers served as the basis for estimated nucleated cell counts. Data came from immunoSEQ multiplex PCR; TCRdb stores just in-frame clones and leaves some out. V, J and clone size reflect that table, while D and trimming were determined from the DNA. This table has around 190,000 clones, roughly 83% appearing once. This clonotype was sampled from a man in his forties with acute COVID-19. The sample was PBMCs or T cells enriched from blood (not recorded which). This chain links TRBV5-6 with TRBJ1-2; TRBD1 might be the D (5 bases). CDR3 nucleotide sequence: TGTGCCAGCAGCTCGGGGGGACCTTATGGCTACACCTTC. This gives the protein CASSSGGPYGYTF.